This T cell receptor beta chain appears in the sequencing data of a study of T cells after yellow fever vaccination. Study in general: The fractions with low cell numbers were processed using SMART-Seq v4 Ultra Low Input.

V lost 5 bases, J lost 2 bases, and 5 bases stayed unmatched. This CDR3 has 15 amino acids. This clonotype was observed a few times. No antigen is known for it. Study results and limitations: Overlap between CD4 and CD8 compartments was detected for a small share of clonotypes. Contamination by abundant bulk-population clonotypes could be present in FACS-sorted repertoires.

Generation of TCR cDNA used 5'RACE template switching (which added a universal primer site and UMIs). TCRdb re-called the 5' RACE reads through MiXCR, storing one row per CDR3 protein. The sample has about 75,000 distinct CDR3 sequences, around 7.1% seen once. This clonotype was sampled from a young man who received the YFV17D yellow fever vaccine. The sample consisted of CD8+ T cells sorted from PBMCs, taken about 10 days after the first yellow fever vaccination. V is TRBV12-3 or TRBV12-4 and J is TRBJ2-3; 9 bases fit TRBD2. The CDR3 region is CASSASGDYTDTQYF. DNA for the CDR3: TGTGCCAGCAGTGCTAGCGGGGATTACACAGATACGCAGTATTTT.